The T cell receptor (beta chain) under discussion was sequenced for a study of cytomegalovirus exposure and HLA in healthy donors. Use of 60 Vbeta and 13 Jbeta primers characterized the PCR. Assay used: immunoSEQ multiplex PCR; TCRdb lists only in-frame clones, some missing. The repertoire table contains about 120,000 clones. General observations from the study: Per a prior analysis, the majority of TCR beta V segments were productive roughly 90% or roughly 30% of the time. Three of the chains that were CMV-associated were confirmed in vitro to be specific for CMV antigens.

Germline CDR1 and CDR2: SEHNR and FQNEAQ (reference sequence). V was cut by 5 bases and J by 9 bases, with 10 bases left in between. The CDR3 has 12 residues. Concerning this clone: Its antigen is undetermined. This same CDR3 is encoded by further DNA sequences in the sample.

The sample consisted of PBMCs. The source of this sequence is a young man in good health and CMV-seronegative. This chain links TRBV7-9 with TRBJ2-2; D gene unclear. CDR3 amino acids: CASSPQARELFF. The CDR3 nucleotides are TGTGCCAGCAGCCCCCAGGCCCGGGAGCTGTTTTTT.